What follows are 20 T cell receptor beta chains derived from one specimen sequenced in a study of Ad26.COV2.S vaccination and SARS-CoV-2 variants. Measured with immunoSEQ multiplex PCR; TCRdb has only the in-frame clones, and not every one. The sample has fewer than 500,000 clones, over 75% seen once; the top ten hold less than 15%. The treatment is: some 20 received Ad26.COV2.S at low or high dose, single or two shots; roughly five received placebo; per-sample allocation not given. The study sampled participants on day 63 after the first vaccine or placebo injection. The sample was peripheral blood, taken in a trial of Ad26.COV2.S vaccine versus placebo. The origin of the receptors is a person aged 18-60 years who received the Ad26.COV2.S COVID-19 vaccine or a placebo.

The rearrangement joins TRBV14 to TRBJ2-2; no clear D gene. The CDR3 spans 16 residues. With 0 bases removed from V and 1 base from J, the gap between germline ends came to 9 bases. Per the germline V gene, CDR1 is SGHDN and CDR2 is FVKESK. CDR3 protein: CASSQDPSQNTGELFF. CDR3 bases: TGTGCCAGCAGCCAAGATCCTAGTCAGAACACCGGGGAGCTGTTTTTT.

The rearrangement uses TRBV6-5 and TRBJ2-7; TRBD2 is a possible D gene (6 bases). Between the trimmed V and J ends, which lost 6 bases and 3 bases, there was a span of 18 bases. CDR1 is MNHEY and CDR2 is SVGAGI in the germline V gene. There are 15 residues in the CDR3. As DNA, the CDR3 is TGTGCCAGCAGACTCTCGGGACTCCTCAACTACGAGCAGTACTTC. It yields the protein CASRLSGLLNYEQYF.

This chain joins TRBV9 and TRBJ2-3; no firm D call. This CDR3 spans 16 amino acids. The V gene's germline CDR1 is SGDLS and CDR2 YYNGEE. V was cut by 0 bases and J by 2 bases, with 13 bases left in between. The CDR3 bases are TGTGCCAGCAGCGTAGCTGGGCTGTCCAACACAGATACGCAGTATTTT. The encoded protein is CASSVAGLSNTDTQYF.

The genes are TRBV27 and TRBJ1-2; D might be TRBD1 (5 bases). Trimming left V 0 bases short and J 4 bases short, with 15 bases between. CDR1 MNHEY and CDR2 SMNVEV come from the germline V gene (reference sequence). The length of the CDR3 is 16 residues. CDR3 sequence reads: CASSLSFYRGSYGYTF. The CDR3 DNA sequence: TGTGCCAGCAGTTTATCGTTTTATCGGGGGAGCTATGGCTACACCTTC.

CDR3 in amino acids: CASSDSGRRGRETQYF. The CDR3 DNA reads TGTGCCAGTAGTGATAGCGGGAGGAGGGGTCGGGAGACCCAGTACTTC. The chain links TRBV19 to TRBJ2-5, with TRBD2 matching 10 bases. The germline V gene has CDR1 LNHDA and CDR2 SQIVND (reference sequence). Trimming removed 5 bases from V and 5 bases from J; junction bases left unmatched: 11. This CDR3 contains 16 residues.

The rearrangement joins TRBV11-2 to TRBJ2-3, with D maybe TRBD2 (6 bases). The germline V gene encodes CDR1 SGHAT and CDR2 FQNNGV. The CDR3 contains 16 residues. Trimming took 1 base from V and 2 from J, leaving 13 bases between them. CDR3 residues: CASSLGAGRATDTQYF. CDR3 DNA: TGTGCCAGCAGCTTAGGTGCCGGGAGAGCCACAGATACGCAGTATTTT.

In this sample, this clone turned up once. V and J are TRBV5-8 and TRBJ2-1; 9 bases map to TRBD2. Trimming removed 0 bases from V and 7 bases from J; junction bases left unmatched: 2. The CDR3 length is 14 residues. Germline CDR1 SGHTS, CDR2 YDEGEE. Here the CDR3 DNA reads TGTGCCAGCAGCTTGGGACTAGCGGCGAATGAGCAGTTCTTC. This codes for CASSLGLAANEQFF. The entire variable domain, with the rest obtained from reference TRBV5-8 and TRBJ2-1, is as follows: EAGVTQSPTHLIKTRGQQATLRCSPISGHTSVYWYQQALGLGLQFLLWYDEGEERNRGNFPPRFSGRQFPNYSSELNVNALELEDSALYLCASSLGLAANEQFFGPGTRLTVL.

The V and J genes are TRBV28 and TRBJ2-7; 10 bases are shared with TRBD1. CDR1 is MDHEN, CDR2 SYDVKM, per germline. The CDR3 is 17 residues long. After removal of 5 bases from V and 0 bases from J, the junction contained 10 bases not matched to a gene. CDR3 in DNA: TGTGCCAGCAGTGCCAGATCCGGGACAGGGGCCTCCTACGAGCAGTACTTC. It specifies CASSARSGTGASYEQYF.

The V gene is TRBV5-1, the J gene TRBJ2-5, with TRBD2 matching over 12 bases. The ends lost 0 bases at V and 1 base at J; junction bases unmatched: 4. The CDR3 covers 17 residues. Germline-derived CDR1 and CDR2 are SGHRS and YFSETQ. CDR3 sequence reads: CASSLALAGGAQETQYF. The DNA for the CDR3 is TGCGCCAGCAGCTTGGCTCTAGCGGGAGGGGCCCAAGAGACCCAGTACTTC.

The chain recombines TRBV6-5 with TRBJ2-1; D ambiguous. V was shortened by 6 bases and J by 12 bases, with 18 bases between the two germline ends. Germline loops: CDR1 MNHEY, CDR2 SVGAGI. The CDR3 extends over 13 amino acids. In DNA form, the CDR3 reads TGTGCCAGCAGGCCGGGTTTAGGGATCGCGCAGTTCTTC. Translation gives CASRPGLGIAQFF.

This chain links TRBV28 with TRBJ1-1; no clear D. The CDR3 runs to 12 residues. Germline V gives CDR1 MDHEN, CDR2 SYDVKM. With 8 bases removed from V and 5 bases from J, the gap between germline ends came to 12 bases. The chain's CDR3 is CASVRGGTEAFF. In DNA form, the CDR3 reads TGTGCCAGCGTCCGGGGAGGTACTGAAGCTTTCTTT.

With respect to this clone: Germline is not matched at one junction end, which may reflect a read error. The chain is built from TRBV7-7 and TRBJ2-5, with TRBD1 matching over 8 bases. Germline lookup yields CDR1 SSHAT and CDR2 FNYEAQ (reference sequence). The CDR3 contains 15 residues. The CDR3 reads CASSKGTGTQETQYF. The DNA for the CDR3 is TGTGCTAGCAGCAAAGGGACAGGTACCCAAGAGACCCAGTACTTC.

The chain uses TRBV6-5 and TRBJ1-5; 8 nucleotides align to TRBD1. CDR1 MNHEY and CDR2 SVGAGI come from the germline V gene. The CDR3 contains 15 residues. V dropped 5 bases and J dropped 3; count of bases not matched to a gene: 6. CDR3: CASSRTGGFNQPQHF. CDR3 DNA: TGTGCCAGCAGTCGAACAGGGGGTTTCAATCAGCCCCAGCATTTT.

The chain is built from TRBV6-1 and TRBJ1-2; the D is unclear. Deletions cut 1 base from V and 9 bases from J, with 15 bases between. This CDR3 contains 14 residues. CDR1 and CDR2 (germline): MNHNS, SASEGT. This CDR3 is CASSEGPVELSYTF. The DNA of the CDR3 is TGTGCCAGCAGTGAAGGCCCAGTCGAGTTAAGCTACACCTTC.

The V and J genes are TRBV5-4 and TRBJ2-1, with 12 bases lining up with TRBD2. J was trimmed by 9 bases and V by 4 bases; bases with no gene match: 8. This CDR3 comprises 15 residues. The germline V gene encodes CDR1 SGHNT and CDR2 YYREEE (reference sequence). CDR3 sequence: CASSQPRLAGVEQFF. CDR3 in DNA: TGTGCCAGCAGCCAACCTCGACTAGCGGGAGTTGAGCAGTTCTTC.

The chain is built from TRBV29-1 and TRBJ2-7; 8 nucleotides align to TRBD1. Looked up from germline, CDR1 is SQVTM and CDR2 is ANQGSEA. The length of the CDR3 is 15 residues. V shed 0 bases and J 8 bases; nucleotides not matched to a gene: 12. This CDR3 reads CSVEDRQGWRSKQYF. Written as DNA, the CDR3 is TGCAGCGTTGAAGACCGACAGGGGTGGAGATCGAAGCAGTACTTC.

The chain combines TRBV19 with TRBJ2-2, with 7 bases identical to TRBD1. V shed 5 bases and J 0 bases; nucleotides not matched to a gene: 9. This CDR3 is built from 17 residues. The germline V gene encodes CDR1 LNHDA and CDR2 SQIVND (reference sequence). For the CDR3, the DNA is TGTGCCAGTAGTCCCGCGTGGACAGGTTCGAACACCGGGGAGCTGTTTTTT. Translating gives CASSPAWTGSNTGELFF.

The table lists this clone with a count of one. The J gene is TRBJ2-3, the V gene TRBV2, with 11 bases identical to TRBD1. This CDR3 contains 18 residues. Germline assignment: CDR1 SNHLY and CDR2 FYNNEI. The V gene end was trimmed by 5 bases and the J gene end by 0 bases; junction bases not matched to a gene: 10. CDR3 sequence reads: CASSTEPGQGASTDTQYF. In DNA form, the CDR3 reads TGTGCCAGCAGTACCGAACCAGGACAGGGGGCTAGCACAGATACGCAGTATTTT.

V is TRBV10-1 and J is TRBJ2-2, with 12 positions matching TRBD1. V was clipped by 5 bases and J by 6 bases; unmatched bases: 7. Germline CDR1 WNHNN, CDR2 SYGVQD (reference sequence). The CDR3 loop spans 16 amino acids. The CDR3 DNA reads as TGCGCCAGCAGTTCCCCGGGACAGGGGGCGGCCGGGGAGCTGTTTTTT. It yields the protein CASSSPGQGAAGELFF.

The sample holds one count of this clone. This chain connects TRBV7-2 to TRBJ2-3, with TRBD2 identical over 11 bases. V lost 5 bases, J lost 7 bases, and 8 bases stayed unmatched. The CDR3 sequence is 15 residues long. The germline V gene has CDR1 SGHTA and CDR2 FQGNSA. CDR3 DNA: TGTGCCAGCAGCCCTCTAGCGGGGGGCTCCCATACGCAGTATTTT. It is translated as CASSPLAGGSHTQYF.